This note documents a single TCR beta chain sequence. The target antigen is unknown. Germline V gene lookup returns CDR1 MNHEY and CDR2 SVGAGI. V gave up 2 bases and J gave up 0 bases, with 10 bases separating them. The CDR3 has 15 residues. This specimen belongs to a study of PD-L1 blockade in urothelial cancer. Across the study: In terms of prior chemotherapy, patients had received 0 to 3 regimens. Blood was analyzed 3 weeks (second dose) and 6 weeks after treatment start. There were a median of around 140,000 T cells in blood samples.

Study-wide findings and caveats: In blood sampled pretreatment, TCR clonality below the median predicted better survival.

Profiling relied on immunoSEQ multiplex PCR, and the TCRdb table lists in-frame clones only, not all of them. The sample includes 40,000 or so clones, roughly nine tenths seen only once; the top ten take roughly 10%. Time point described: pretreatment peripheral blood. Sample: PBMCs, taken around atezolizumab (anti-PD-L1) treatment. This rearrangement joins TRBV6-5 to TRBJ1-1, with a tentative D call TRBD1 (5 bases). The clonotype comes from a woman aged 55-69 years with urothelial cancer. Here the CDR3 DNA reads TGTGCCAGCAGTTACAGGGAGGGGATGAACACTGAAGCTTTCTTT. Protein: CASSYREGMNTEAFF.